One sample yielded the 29 T cell receptor beta chains listed below, sequenced in a study of T-cell reconstitution after alpha-beta-depleted transplantation in children (dated by TCRdb to about 2016). The library was obtained by PCR. The sequencer listed for this sample is Illumina HiSeq 2500. Molecular barcoding was employed in the preparation of TCR libraries, with unique molecular identifiers being used to normalize TCRbeta repertoire quantification. TCRdb cleaned the public reads at Q25 with fastp, built clones with MiXCR and kept in-frame beta chains. Rows merge per CDR3 protein into single entries with the most common DNA and genes. The sample profile shows 300,000 to 350,000 distinct CDR3 sequences; 15% to 20% of them were found once. The leading ten clones occupy around 41% of the sample. The treatment or condition tag for this specimen amounts to: allogeneic hematopoietic cell transplantation with graft depleted of TCRalphabeta T cells and CD19 B cells.

The input for sequencing was PBMCs, mostly from graft donor cells, taken 360 days after TCRalphabeta/CD19-depleted stem cell transplant. Every receptor here comes from a male patient between 2 and 15 years old who had a stem cell transplant for acute lymphoblastic leukemia, so the T cells may come from the graft donor.

This chain uses TRBV5-1 with TRBJ1-1; D unclear. CDR3 length equals 14 residues. Germline V gene sequence: CDR1 SGHRS, CDR2 YFSETQ. V was trimmed by 4 bases and J by 1 base, leaving 11 bases between them. The CDR3 loop reads CASSPSVGNTEAFF. In nucleotides, the CDR3 is TGCGCCAGCAGCCCCTCCGTGGGGAACACTGAAGCTTTCTTT.

This chain uses TRBV29-1 with TRBJ2-1; TRBD2 matches at 15 bases. The J segment lost 6 bases and the V segment lost 3 bases, leaving 9 bases of the junction unmatched. The CDR3 length is 17 residues. Germline CDR1 SQVTM, CDR2 ANQGSEA. CDR3 loop: CSVEYGTSGRLVNEQFF. CDR3 coding DNA: TGCAGCGTTGAGTACGGGACTAGCGGGAGGTTGGTCAATGAGCAGTTCTTC.

This clonotype came up once. The chain couples TRBV7-2 to TRBJ2-3; D not resolved. V lost 4 bases and J lost 0, with 11 bases in between. In germline, CDR1 is SGHTA, CDR2 FQGNSA. The CDR3 loop spans 15 amino acids. The CDR3 is CASSSELTSTDTQYF. The CDR3 DNA follows: TGTGCCAGCAGCTCAGAGCTCACTAGCACAGATACGCAGTATTTT.

This clonotype was found many times. The J gene is TRBJ2-1, the V gene TRBV5-1; 13 bases are shared with TRBD2. Per germline, CDR1 SGHRS and CDR2 YFSETQ. The length of the CDR3 is 18 residues. V lost 0 bases, J lost 4 bases, and 7 bases stayed unmatched. The CDR3: CASSLESGLAGLYNEQFF. Written as DNA, the CDR3 is TGCGCCAGCAGCTTGGAGTCGGGACTAGCGGGACTTTACAATGAGCAGTTCTTC.

This clonotype was observed a few times. The chain carries TRBV7-9 and TRBJ1-4; maybe TRBD1 (5 bases). The CDR3 runs 15 residues. Germline assignment: CDR1 SEHNR and CDR2 FQNEAQ (reference sequence). The V end lost 3 bases, the J end lost 4 bases, and 12 bases lay between the germline ends. CDR3 protein: CASSFDGGRNEKLFF. The CDR3 DNA reads as TGTGCCAGCAGCTTCGACGGGGGACGTAATGAAAAACTGTTTTTT.

This clonotype has more than one count but fewer than ten. The CDR3 here is CSASKGAMNTEAFF. The CDR3 DNA reads as TGCAGTGCTAGTAAAGGAGCAATGAACACTGAAGCTTTCTTT. The gene calls are TRBV20-1 and TRBJ1-1; D is uncertain. Looked up from germline, CDR1 is DFQATT and CDR2 is SNEGSKA (reference sequence). The CDR3 contains 14 residues. V was trimmed by 3 bases and J by 0 bases, leaving 11 bases between them.

The chain carries TRBV6-2 or TRBV6-3 and TRBJ1-1, with D tentatively TRBD1 (5 bases). V was clipped by 2 bases and J by 0 bases, with 7 bases between them. The germline V gene encodes CDR1 MNHEY and CDR2 SVGEGT. The CDR3 totals 14 residues. The CDR3 is CASSYKTVNTEAFF. In DNA, the CDR3 is TGTGCCAGCAGTTACAAGACAGTGAACACTGAAGCTTTCTTT.

The chain couples TRBV5-1 to TRBJ2-7, with 9 positions matching TRBD1. The CDR3 length is 19 residues. Losses at the gene ends were 0 bases for V and 4 bases for J; bases not matched to a gene: 17. Germline CDR1 SGHRS, CDR2 YFSETQ. The CDR3 coding sequence is TGCGCCAGCAGCTTGGGATCTAGGGTTGGAACAGGGGGCCGGTACGAGCAGTACTTC. It is translated as CASSLGSRVGTGGRYEQYF.

This clonotype was seen only a few times. V usage is TRBV6-1 and J usage is TRBJ2-7; D gene ambiguous. This CDR3 is 13 amino acids long. CDR1 is MNHNS and CDR2 is SASEGT in the germline V gene. V lost 11 bases to trimming and J lost 2 bases, with 16 bases between them. The CDR3 region has the DNA TGTGCCGTCGCCCCTGGCGGCCCCTACGAGCAGTACTTC. Its protein is CAVAPGGPYEQYF.

The table lists this clonotype with many counts. The chain links TRBV7-3 to TRBJ2-1; a possible D gene is TRBD2 (6 bases). The length of the CDR3 is 14 residues. V lost 3 bases and J 7 bases, leaving 13 bases between the germline ends. The germline CDR1 and CDR2 sequences are SGHTA and FQGTGA. The CDR3, as DNA: TGTGCCAGCAGCTTGAGCGGGCCGGGGAATGAGCAGTTCTTC. Translating it yields CASSLSGPGNEQFF.

This chain links TRBV29-1 with TRBJ2-5; D is perhaps TRBD2 (6 bases). Germline V gives CDR1 SQVTM, CDR2 ANQGSEA. The CDR3 is 14 amino acids. The V gene lost 4 bases and the J gene lost 1 base, with 13 bases spanning the gap. CDR3 residues: CSVVLPGVQETQYF. The CDR3 coding sequence is TGCAGCGTTGTTCTACCGGGAGTCCAAGAGACCCAGTACTTC. The full variable domain, rest sourced from reference TRBV29-1 and TRBJ2-5, is SAVISQKPSRDICQRGTSLTIQCQVDSQVTMMFWYRQQPGQSLTLIATANQGSEATYESGFVIDKFPISRPNLTFSTLTVSNMSPEDSSIYLCSVVLPGVQETQYFGPGTRLLVL.

J is TRBJ2-7 and V is TRBV5-1; 14 bases line up with TRBD2. V shed 5 bases, J shed 5 bases, and the junction held 15 bases outside the gene matches. Germline loops: CDR1 SGHRS, CDR2 YFSETQ. The CDR3 length is 18 residues. In DNA, the CDR3 is TGCGCCAGCAGGGCCGAGGCCTATACGGGACTAGCGGGAGACGAGCAGTACTTC. Protein product: CASRAEAYTGLAGDEQYF.

V is TRBV30 and J is TRBJ2-1; D call uncertain. Germline-derived CDR1 and CDR2 are GTSNPN and SVGIG (reference sequence). V was trimmed by 6 bases and J by 8 bases, leaving 11 bases between them. The CDR3 contains 11 residues. DNA for the CDR3: TGTGCCTGCCTATGGGGTGATGAGCAGTTCTTC. It translates to CACLWGDEQFF.

V is TRBV7-2 and J is TRBJ2-7; no clear D gene. This CDR3 region has 13 residues. The germline V gene has CDR1 SGHTA and CDR2 FQGNSA. V lost 2 bases, J lost 4 bases, and 9 bases lay in between. CDR3 sequence reads: CASSLYVAYEQYF. CDR3 nucleotide sequence: TGTGCCAGCAGCTTATATGTCGCTTACGAGCAGTACTTC.

This clonotype was recorded at least ten times. The CDR3 sequence is CASQQGTQYF. CDR3 bases: TGTGCCAGCCAACAGGGTACGCAGTATTTT. The chain employs TRBV28 and TRBJ2-3, with TRBD1 as a possible D gene (6 bases). The CDR3 consists of 10 residues. Germline CDR1 reads MDHEN; CDR2 reads SYDVKM. The germline V and J ends were trimmed by 8 bases and 8 bases, with 8 bases remaining between them.

This chain links TRBV12-3 or TRBV12-4 with TRBJ2-5; either TRBD1 or TRBD2 may fit D (5 bases each). The CDR3 covers 15 residues. Deletions cut 6 bases from V and 4 bases from J, with 18 bases between. CDR3 sequence reads: CASRSAKGPGETQYF. The CDR3 nucleotides read TGTGCCAGCAGGTCGGCCAAGGGACCGGGAGAGACCCAGTACTTC.

The chain couples TRBV7-2 to TRBJ2-2, with 7 bases lining up with TRBD1. This CDR3 has 15 amino acids. The V gene end was trimmed by 3 bases and the J gene end by 1 base; junction bases not matched to a gene: 2. Germline CDR1 SGHTA, CDR2 FQGNSA. This chain's CDR3 is CASSLTGRNTGELFF. CDR3 DNA: TGTGCCAGCAGCTTGACAGGGAGGAACACCGGGGAGCTGTTTTTT.

The rearrangement joins TRBV7-2 to TRBJ2-7; D may be TRBD1 or TRBD2 (6 bases each). From germline, CDR1 is SGHTA and CDR2 FQGNSA. V lost 2 bases, J lost 1 base, and 18 bases lay in between. The CDR3 totals 17 residues. As DNA, the CDR3 is TGTGCCAGCAGCTTATCACGGGGGACAATTTTGTCCTACGAGCAGTACTTC. This encodes CASSLSRGTILSYEQYF.

The chain joins TRBV4-1 to TRBJ2-7; the D gene is possibly TRBD2 (6 bases). The CDR3 sequence is 15 residues long. V lost 0 bases, J lost 7 bases, and 16 bases lay in between. The V gene's germline CDR1 is MGHRA and CDR2 YSYEKL. Here the CDR3 DNA reads TGCGCCAGCAGCCAAGAGTCAGTCGACGGGACTGAGCAGTACTTC. As protein: CASSQESVDGTEQYF.

The genes are TRBV7-9 and TRBJ2-1; D gene uncertain. The CDR3 is 14 residues long. Trimming left V 7 bases short and J 0 bases short, with 10 bases between. Looked up from germline, CDR1 is SEHNR and CDR2 is FQNEAQ (reference sequence). The CDR3: CASTAPSSYNEQFF. DNA of the CDR3: TGTGCCAGCACCGCACCCAGCTCCTACAATGAGCAGTTCTTC.

This clonotype was counted between two and nine times. The chain has TRBV6-2 or TRBV6-3 and TRBJ2-1; D not resolved. The germline V gene has CDR1 MNHEY and CDR2 SVGEGT. This CDR3 contains 11 residues. The V end was cut by 7 bases, the J end by 6 bases, with 7 bases between. CDR3 amino acids: CASTDGNEQFF. In DNA form, the CDR3 reads TGTGCCAGCACCGACGGCAATGAGCAGTTCTTC.

The V call is TRBV28, the J call TRBJ2-5; 11 positions match TRBD2. This CDR3 is built from 17 residues. The V and J ends lost 2 bases and 0 bases, in that order; junction bases with no gene match: 5. CDR1 MDHEN and CDR2 SYDVKM come from the germline V gene. This CDR3 is CASSLRLAGGHQETQYF. CDR3 nucleotides: TGTGCCAGCAGTTTAAGGCTAGCGGGAGGTCACCAAGAGACCCAGTACTTC.

This clonotype was detected a few times. CDR3 DNA sequence: TGTGCCAGCAGCTCCCCAGGGGGATTCGGCTACGAGCAGTACTTC. Translated, it gives CASSSPGGFGYEQYF. The genes are TRBV7-9 and TRBJ2-7; 7 nucleotides align to TRBD1. The CDR3 has 15 residues. Germline loops: CDR1 SEHNR, CDR2 FQNEAQ (reference sequence). Trimming removed 4 bases from V and 3 bases from J; junction bases left unmatched: 9.

The chain couples TRBV6-2 or TRBV6-3 to TRBJ2-3; TRBD2 is a possible D gene (5 bases). Germline loops: CDR1 MNHEY, CDR2 SVGEGT. V lost 2 bases to trimming and J lost 6 bases, with 30 bases between them. The CDR3 spans 20 residues. The CDR3 DNA sequence: TGTGCCAGCAGTTACGACGGTAGGAGGTTGGGCGGACCAGGCAAGGATACGCAGTATTTT. Protein: CASSYDGRRLGGPGKDTQYF.

This clonotype came up a few times. The gene calls are TRBV29-1 and TRBJ2-5; 7 nucleotides align to TRBD1. V was pared by 7 bases and J by 0 bases, with 2 bases of the junction left unmatched. CDR1 and CDR2 (germline): SQVTM, ANQGSEA. The CDR3 has 12 amino acids. CDR3 protein: CSGQGDQETQYF. The CDR3 DNA reads TGCAGCGGACAGGGCGACCAAGAGACCCAGTACTTC.

This clonotype turned up a few times. The chain joins TRBV4-3 to TRBJ2-3; 7 positions match TRBD2. Per germline, CDR1 LGHNA and CDR2 YSLEER. V shed 3 bases and J 5 bases; nucleotides not matched to a gene: 5. There are 14 residues in the CDR3. The CDR3 coding sequence is TGCGCCAGCAGCCACCGCGGGAGAGGAGATACGCAGTATTTT. Its translation is CASSHRGRGDTQYF.

J is TRBJ2-7 and V is TRBV7-9; D is unresolved. Germline-derived CDR1 and CDR2 are SEHNR and FQNEAQ (reference sequence). The length of the CDR3 is 13 residues. Trimming stripped 0 bases from V and 2 bases from J, with 5 bases between. The CDR3: CASSLAAAYEQYF. The CDR3 DNA sequence: TGTGCCAGCAGCTTAGCCGCTGCCTACGAGCAGTACTTC.

The chain employs TRBV29-1 and TRBJ2-7; D might be TRBD1 or TRBD2, each matching 5 bases. Germline-derived CDR1 and CDR2 are SQVTM and ANQGSEA. V was pared by 1 base and J by 5 bases, with 33 bases between. This CDR3 has 20 amino acids. The CDR3 reads CSVEGIRPGPTGLRTHEQYF. CDR3 nucleotides: TGCAGCGTTGAAGGGATCAGGCCGGGACCAACGGGGCTGCGTACCCACGAGCAGTACTTC.

This clonotype showed up just a few times. The rearrangement uses TRBV5-1 and TRBJ1-6; 8 positions agree with TRBD1. With 0 bases clipped from V and 14 bases from J, the junction kept 4 bases outside the gene matches. Germline V gene data show CDR1 as SGHRS and CDR2 as YFSETQ. The CDR3 length is 13 residues. CDR3 residues: CASSLADRGALHF. In DNA form, the CDR3 reads TGCGCCAGCAGCTTGGCCGACAGGGGAGCCCTCCACTTT.